This TCR beta chain originates from a study of cytomegalovirus exposure and HLA in healthy donors. Primers: 60 Vbeta forward and 13 Jbeta reverse. TCRdb keeps only in-frame clones here, not all; method: immunoSEQ multiplex PCR. The sample holds about 150,000 clones, around two thirds seen once. This clone showed up just a few times. The germline CDR1 and CDR2 sequences are SGHRS and YFSETQ. This CDR3 comprises 13 residues. The V end lost 0 bases, the J end lost 8 bases, and 11 bases lay between the germline ends. Source material: PBMCs. The chain recombines TRBV5-1 with TRBJ1-2; maybe TRBD1 (5 bases). The receptor was derived from a woman between 40 and 55 years old in good health and CMV-seronegative. In DNA form, the CDR3 reads TGCGCCAGCAGCTTGGGGGCGGGGGACGGCTACACCTTC. This sequence encodes CASSLGAGDGYTF.